A selection of T cell receptor beta chains follows, all from one sample in a study of STAT5B mutations in CD4+ large granular lymphocyte leukemia. Repertoires were generated with immunoSEQ multiplex PCR, while TCRdb's copy carries only in-frame clones and drops some. Of 31,000 or so clones listed, roughly three quarters are singletons. The sequenced sample was CD4+ T cells from blood buffy coats. The source of these receptors is a human donor in good health. The CDR3 runs from the conserved cysteine through the conserved F or W.

>TRBJ1-5|TRBV19
CASSIKGSNQPQHF
>TRBJ1-6|TRBV27
CASSFRGHNSPLHF
>TRBJ2-4|TRBV5-6
CASSYLIAKNIQYF
>TRBJ2-7|TRBV2
CASSEAQYEQYF
>TRBJ1-4|TRBV6-5
CASSYGGLATNEKLFF
>TRBJ2-1|TRBV29-1
CSGGSASTYNEQFF
>TRBJ1-1|TRBV5-1
CASSLVGGPNTEAFF
>TRBJ2-3|TRBV19
CASSTKLAGGTDTQYF
>TRBJ1-4|TRBV30
CAWRLLGQEKLFF
>TRBJ1-2|TRBV6-5
CASSYSPAGGKYGYTF
>TRBJ2-4|TRBV6-1
CASSEVPGGAKNIQYF
>TRBJ2-7|TRBV11-2
CASRRESYEQYF